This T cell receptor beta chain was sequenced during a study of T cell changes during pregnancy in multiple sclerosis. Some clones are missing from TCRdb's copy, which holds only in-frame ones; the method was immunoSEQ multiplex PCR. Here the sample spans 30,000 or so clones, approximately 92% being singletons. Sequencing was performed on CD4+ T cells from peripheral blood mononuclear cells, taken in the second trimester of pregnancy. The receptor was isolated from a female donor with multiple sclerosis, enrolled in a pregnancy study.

The CDR3 loop reads CASSDPGRQYNEQFF. The CDR3 DNA is TGCGCCAGCAGTGACCCCGGGAGGCAGTACAATGAGCAGTTCTTC. The V gene is TRBV10-1, the J gene TRBJ2-1, with TRBD2 matching 7 bases. J gave up 4 bases and V 3 bases, and 6 bases lay outside the gene matches. The CDR3 covers 15 residues. Germline V gives CDR1 WNHNN, CDR2 SYGVQD (reference sequence).